The TCR beta chain under discussion was sequenced for a study of cytomegalovirus exposure and HLA in healthy donors. Findings and caveats of the study: Association of a missense DCLRE1C variant with TCR beta V- and J-gene trimming was reported in a later analysis.

As for this clone: Its cognate antigen is unknown.

The PCR had 60 Vbeta and 13 Jbeta primers. Study processing details: Roughly 11 million shared chains were among the 80 million or so unique TCR beta chains that a later analysis counted. Profiled with immunoSEQ multiplex PCR; TCRdb holds only in-frame clones, not every one. V and J calls and clone size come straight from that table; D and trimming were deduced from the DNA. The profile shows fewer than 200,000 clones, around 79% of them singletons. At sampling all donors were nominally healthy, likely with unrecorded immune exposures. Trimming removed 11 bases at V and 4 bases at J, with 16 bases between. The CDR3 is 13 amino acids. Looked up from germline, CDR1 is MNHEY and CDR2 is SVGAGI.

J is TRBJ2-3 and V is TRBV6-5; no definite D call. The TCR originated in a man aged 35 to 55 in good health and CMV-seropositive. Material: PBMCs. The CDR3 loop reads CASHNFEADTQYF. CDR3 nucleotide sequence: TGTGCCTCCCATAATTTTGAGGCAGATACGCAGTATTTT.